Listed below are T cell receptor beta chains from one sample, sequenced in a study of T cell responses to AZD1222 COVID-19 vaccine. Data came from immunoSEQ multiplex PCR; TCRdb stores just in-frame clones and leaves some out. The data contain approximately 150,000 clones, 93% of them singletons. Sequences were derived from peripheral blood, sampled on day 0 of AZD1222 vaccination. Receptor source: an adult in good health. CDR3s include the opening cysteine and the closing phenylalanine or tryptophan. A D gene is named only where the DNA matches it firmly. Clone size is stated in some rows and not others, as once, few, many or a class when expanded.

abundance	d_gene	v_gene	j_gene	CDR3aa	CDR3nt
NA	NA	TRBV6-5	TRBJ1-2	CASSTRAGRYGYTF	TGTGCCAGCAGTACGCGGGCCGGCCGCTATGGCTACACCTTC
NA	NA	TRBV5-6	TRBJ2-5	CASSVTSYGETQYF	TGTGCCAGCAGCGTTACTAGCTATGGAGAGACCCAGTACTTC
NA	NA	TRBV30	TRBJ1-5	CAWSRDHNQPQHF	TGTGCCTGGAGTCGCGATCACAATCAGCCCCAGCATTTT
NA	NA	TRBV15	TRBJ2-7	CATSRDLEGYEQYF	TGTGCCACCAGCAGAGATCTAGAAGGGTACGAGCAGTACTTC
once	NA	TRBV5-6	TRBJ1-3	CASSLEGGGNTIYF	TGTGCCAGCAGCTTGGAAGGGGGAGGAAACACCATATATTTT
NA	NA	TRBV28	TRBJ2-1	CASSPDVGEAEQFF	TGTGCCAGCAGCCCAGATGTGGGAGAAGCTGAGCAGTTCTTC
once	NA	TRBV28	TRBJ2-7	CASSPPGYEQYF	TGTGCCAGCAGTCCCCCCGGCTACGAGCAGTACTTC
NA	NA	TRBV4-1	TRBJ2-1	CASSHWWGKLYNEQFF	TGCGCCAGCAGCCACTGGTGGGGGAAGCTCTACAATGAGCAGTTCTTC
once	TRBD1	TRBV28	TRBJ1-1	CASSSPGQGVEAFF	TGTGCCAGCAGTTCGCCGGGACAGGGGGTTGAAGCTTTCTTT
NA	NA	TRBV29-1	TRBJ1-5	CSVKPGGNQPQHF	TGCAGCGTGAAGCCAGGTGGCAATCAGCCCCAGCATTTT
NA	NA	TRBV2	TRBJ2-7	CASSSSTQVLVYEQYF	TGTGCCAGCAGTTCTAGCACGCAAGTTTTGGTCTACGAGCAGTACTTC
NA	TRBD1	TRBV14	TRBJ2-7	CARGTGSTYEQYF	TGTGCCAGAGGGACAGGGTCGACCTACGAGCAGTACTTC
once	NA	TRBV12-3/TRBV12-4	TRBJ1-6	CASSPGFSPLHF	TGTGCCAGCAGCCCAGGGTTTTCACCCCTCCACTTT
NA	TRBD2	TRBV3-1/TRBV3-2	TRBJ2-1	CASSQAGLGTYNEQFF	TGTGCCAGCAGCCAGGCGGGACTAGGAACCTACAATGAGCAGTTCTTC
NA	TRBD1	TRBV9	TRBJ1-2	CASSVALRKGAGGYTF	TGTGCCAGCAGCGTAGCACTCCGAAAGGGGGCAGGTGGCTACACCTTC
NA	NA	TRBV13	TRBJ1-2	CASSSRNFYGYTF	TGTGCCAGCAGCTCCAGGAATTTCTATGGCTACACCTTC
NA	NA	TRBV12-3/TRBV12-4	TRBJ1-1	CASRYGGYTEAFF	TGTGCCAGCAGATACGGGGGTTACACTGAAGCTTTCTTT
NA	NA	TRBV2	TRBJ2-1	CASIAGTSHSNEQFF	TGTGCCAGCATCGCCGGGACATCCCACTCCAATGAGCAGTTCTTC
NA	NA	TRBV6-1	TRBJ2-7	CASSEYEGFGEQYF	TGTGCCAGCAGTGAATACGAGGGATTTGGCGAGCAGTACTTC
NA	NA	TRBV7-9	TRBJ1-1	CASSVFSSRNTEAFF	TGTGCCAGCAGCGTGTTTAGTTCACGGAACACTGAAGCTTTCTTT
NA	TRBD1	TRBV30	TRBJ1-5	CAWSATRTGSQPQHF	TGTGCCTGGAGCGCCACTCGGACAGGCTCCCAGCCCCAGCATTTT
NA	NA	TRBV27	TRBJ2-2	CASSPGTHTTGELFF	TGTGCCAGCAGCCCCGGGACTCATACCACCGGGGAGCTGTTTTTT
NA	TRBD1	TRBV6-5	TRBJ1-5	CASGGDRVGQPQHF	TGTGCCAGCGGAGGGGACAGGGTCGGCCAGCCCCAGCATTTT
NA	TRBD2	TRBV2	TRBJ2-1	CASSESAGDKNEQFF	TGTGCCAGCAGTGAATCTGCGGGAGATAAAAATGAGCAGTTCTTC
NA	NA	TRBV24-1	TRBJ2-1	CATSDLSGTTYNEQFF	TGTGCCACCAGTGATTTGTCCGGTACCACCTACAATGAGCAGTTCTTC
few	TRBD1	TRBV4-1	TRBJ1-5	CASSQDFAGGVNQPQHF	TGCGCCAGCAGCCAAGATTTTGCAGGGGGCGTCAATCAGCCCCAGCATTTT
NA	NA	TRBV7-9	TRBJ1-5	CASSEEGRSDQPQHF	TGTGCCAGCAGCGAGGAAGGCAGGTCGGATCAGCCCCAGCATTTT
NA	TRBD2	TRBV6-5	TRBJ2-7	CASSWGGPSEQYF	TGTGCCAGCAGCTGGGGGGGTCCCTCAGAGCAGTACTTC
few	NA	TRBV6-2/TRBV6-3	TRBJ2-3	CASSYAEDGTDTQYF	TGTGCCAGCAGTTACGCCGAGGACGGAACAGATACGCAGTATTTT
NA	NA	TRBV7-7	TRBJ2-1	CASSLSRTRNNEQFF	TGTGCTAGCAGCTTATCTAGGACCAGGAACAATGAGCAGTTCTTC
NA	NA	TRBV6-2/TRBV6-3	TRBJ2-2	CASSRPDIFGELFF	TGTGCCAGCAGTCGTCCTGACATCTTCGGGGAGCTGTTTTTT
once	NA	TRBV30	TRBJ1-4	CAWSGGVGEKLFF	TGTGCCTGGAGTGGAGGAGTAGGGGAAAAACTGTTTTTT
NA	NA	TRBV5-1	TRBJ1-6	CASSLDRTSPLHF	TGCGCCAGCAGCCTAGACAGGACCTCACCCCTCCACTTT
once	NA	TRBV12-3/TRBV12-4	TRBJ1-1	CASRWGRDEAFF	TGTGCCAGCCGATGGGGGAGAGATGAAGCTTTCTTT
NA	TRBD1	TRBV6-5	TRBJ1-4	CASSYSTQQGYLFF	TGTGCCAGCAGTTACTCGACGCAACAGGGGTATCTGTTTTTT
NA	TRBD2	TRBV5-1	TRBJ2-1	CASSSGLAGANEQFF	TGCGCCAGCAGCTCGGGACTAGCGGGGGCCAATGAGCAGTTCTTC
NA	NA	TRBV30	TRBJ1-5	CAWRGTGYSNQPQHF	TGTGCCTGGAGGGGGACGGGCTATAGCAATCAGCCCCAGCATTTT
NA	NA	TRBV27	TRBJ2-5	CASRLNQETQYF	TGTGCCAGCCGACTCAACCAAGAGACCCAGTACTTC
NA	TRBD1	TRBV6-2/TRBV6-3	TRBJ1-1	CASSYSPGYRGNTEAFF	TGTGCCAGCAGTTACAGCCCCGGTTACAGGGGAAATACTGAAGCTTTCTTT
NA	TRBD1	TRBV7-3	TRBJ1-3	CASSLRPGQGGRNTIYF	TGTGCCAGCAGCTTACGACCGGGACAGGGGGGAAGAAACACCATATATTTT
NA	NA	TRBV6-5	TRBJ1-4	CASSSTATNEKLFF	TGTGCCAGCAGTTCGACCGCAACTAATGAAAAACTGTTTTTT